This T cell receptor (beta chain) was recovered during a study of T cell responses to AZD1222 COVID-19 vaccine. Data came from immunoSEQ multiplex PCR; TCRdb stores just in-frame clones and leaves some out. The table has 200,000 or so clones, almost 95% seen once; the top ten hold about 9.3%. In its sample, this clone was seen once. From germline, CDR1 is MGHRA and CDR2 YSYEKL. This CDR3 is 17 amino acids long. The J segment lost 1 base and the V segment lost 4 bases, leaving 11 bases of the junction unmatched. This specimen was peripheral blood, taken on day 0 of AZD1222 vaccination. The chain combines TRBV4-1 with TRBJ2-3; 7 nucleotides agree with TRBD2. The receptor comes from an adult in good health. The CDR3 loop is CASSPSGAGGGTDTQYF. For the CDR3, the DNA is TGCGCCAGCAGCCCTAGCGGAGCTGGGGGGGGCACAGATACGCAGTATTTT.